The next 23 T cell receptor beta chains were all read from a single sample in a study of cytomegalovirus exposure and HLA in healthy donors. PCR primers comprised 60 Vbeta and 13 Jbeta primers. Produced via immunoSEQ multiplex PCR; TCRdb's table is partial and in-frame only. This table holds around 100,000 clones, around 77% found once. Sequencing was performed on PBMCs. The receptors stem from a male donor in good health and CMV-seropositive.

The chain links TRBV6-5 to TRBJ1-5; D perhaps matches TRBD1 (5 bases). Looked up from germline, CDR1 is MNHEY and CDR2 is SVGAGI. This CDR3 is built from 15 residues. V dropped 0 bases and J dropped 1 base, with 7 bases sitting between them. CDR3 DNA: TGTGCCAGCAGTTACTCGGGGGGGAGCAATCAGCCCCAGCATTTT. The encoded protein is CASSYSGGSNQPQHF.

The V and J genes are TRBV7-2 and TRBJ2-2; weak D call: TRBD2 (6 bases). Germline V gene lookup returns CDR1 SGHTA and CDR2 FQGNSA. The V end was cut by 1 base, the J end by 4 bases, with 16 bases between. The CDR3 covers 17 residues. The CDR3: CASSLDGERGLTGELFF. In nucleotides, the CDR3 is TGTGCCAGCAGCTTAGACGGGGAAAGGGGACTCACCGGGGAGCTGTTTTTT.

The gene calls are TRBV7-2 and TRBJ1-2; 10 bases match TRBD1. The CDR3 is 14 residues long. Trimming at V came to 5 bases and at J to 5 bases, leaving 5 bases not matched to a gene. CDR1 and CDR2 (germline): SGHTA, FQGNSA. DNA of the CDR3: TGTGCCAGCAGCCCGAGGACAGGGGGATATGGCTACACCTTC. This codes for CASSPRTGGYGYTF.

This chain uses TRBV6-1 with TRBJ2-3; weak D call: TRBD2 (5 bases). Germline V gene data show CDR1 as MNHNS and CDR2 as SASEGT. The CDR3 totals 15 residues. The ends were cut back, 4 bases at V and 2 bases at J, with 13 bases in the middle. CDR3: CASSVLAQATDTQYF. The CDR3 bases are TGTGCCAGCAGTGTTTTAGCGCAGGCCACAGATACGCAGTATTTT.

The genes are TRBV30 and TRBJ1-6; 9 nucleotides agree with TRBD1. In germline, CDR1 is GTSNPN, CDR2 SVGIG (reference sequence). The CDR3 runs to 16 residues. With 8 bases clipped from V and 0 bases from J, the junction kept 8 bases outside the gene matches. CDR3 nucleotides: TGTGCCGGCAGAGGGACAGGGAGCTCCTATAATTCACCCCTCCACTTT. Translated: CAGRGTGSSYNSPLHF. Based on the CDR3 plus reference TRBV30 and TRBJ1-6, the full variable domain is SQTIHQWPATLVQPVGSPLSLECTVEGTSNPNLYWYRQAAGRGLQLLFYSVGIGQISSEVPQNLSASRPQDRQFILSSKKLLLSDSGFYLCAGRGTGSSYNSPLHFGNGTRLTVT.

This clone was seen just once. The chain couples TRBV6-5 to TRBJ2-7; 7 positions match TRBD1. CDR1 and CDR2 from the germline V gene are MNHEY and SVGAGI. This CDR3 comprises 14 residues. V was pared by 5 bases and J by 2 bases, with 6 bases of the junction left unmatched. CDR3 nucleotide sequence: TGTGCCAGCAGTCCCCGGGACAGAACCTACGAGCAGTACTTC. It translates to CASSPRDRTYEQYF.

This clone came up a few times. The chain is built from TRBV4-3 and TRBJ1-3; D remains ambiguous. Germline V gene data show CDR1 as LGHNA and CDR2 as YSLEER. Trimming pared 4 bases from V and 3 bases from J, leaving 7 bases between. The CDR3 runs to 13 residues. This CDR3 is CASSRVVGNTIYF. The CDR3 region has the DNA TGCGCCAGCAGCCGAGTGGTTGGAAACACCATATATTTT.

The rearrangement joins TRBV7-2 to TRBJ1-5; weak D call: TRBD1 (5 bases). V dropped 4 bases and J dropped 5 bases, with 12 bases sitting between them. CDR3 size: 14 residues. Germline CDR1 reads SGHTA; CDR2 reads FQGNSA. For the CDR3, the DNA is TGTGCCAGCAGCTCAGGGAATGGATATCAGCCCCAGCATTTT. Protein product: CASSSGNGYQPQHF.

The chain recombines TRBV6-1 with TRBJ1-4, with D perhaps matching TRBD1 (6 bases). The CDR3 runs 15 residues. With 2 bases removed from V and 10 bases from J, the gap between germline ends came to 17 bases. The V gene's germline CDR1 is MNHNS and CDR2 SASEGT. CDR3 amino acids: CASSENRGLQGKLFF. As DNA, the CDR3 is TGTGCCAGCAGTGAAAATCGGGGCCTACAGGGAAAACTGTTTTTT.

This chain uses TRBV28 with TRBJ1-4; 8 nucleotides agree with TRBD1. V lost 4 bases and J lost 8; bases outside the gene matches: 6. CDR1 is MDHEN and CDR2 is SYDVKM in the germline V gene. The CDR3 totals 14 residues. The CDR3 is CASSSTGVREKLFF. Written as DNA, the CDR3 is TGTGCCAGCAGTTCGACAGGGGTAAGGGAAAAACTGTTTTTT.

V usage is TRBV5-1 and J usage is TRBJ2-1; 11 positions match TRBD2. Germline V gives CDR1 SGHRS, CDR2 YFSETQ. V shed 4 bases and J 5 bases; nucleotides not matched to a gene: 5. CDR3 size: 15 residues. In DNA form, the CDR3 reads TGCGCCAGCAGCCCCGGACTAGCGGGTGACAATGAGCAGTTCTTC. It yields the protein CASSPGLAGDNEQFF.

This chain uses TRBV18 with TRBJ2-1, with TRBD2 matching over 8 bases. CDR1 KGHSH and CDR2 LQKENI come from the germline V gene. CDR3 length: 16 amino acids. Trimming took 2 bases from V and 6 from J; bases not matched to a gene: 9. The CDR3 sequence is CASSPMGSGGSNEQFF. CDR3 coding DNA: TGTGCCAGCTCACCAATGGGGAGCGGGGGATCCAATGAGCAGTTCTTC.

The chain combines TRBV4-2 with TRBJ2-7, with a tentative D call TRBD2 (6 bases). The germline CDR1 and CDR2 sequences are LGHNA and YNFKEQ. The CDR3 has 18 residues. V dropped 4 bases and J dropped 3 bases, with 25 bases sitting between them. CDR3 amino acids: CASSLSFGTGRFGYEQYF. CDR3 DNA sequence: TGTGCCAGCAGCCTAAGCTTCGGAACCGGGAGATTCGGCTACGAGCAGTACTTC.

This clone was counted a single time. The chain's CDR3 is CASRGGTGRNTGELFF. CDR3 nucleotides: TGTGCCAGCAGGGGAGGGACAGGCAGGAACACCGGGGAGCTGTTTTTT. The chain joins TRBV2 to TRBJ2-2; a weak D match, TRBD1 (8 bases). Germline V gene data show CDR1 as SNHLY and CDR2 as FYNNEI. The CDR3 runs to 16 residues. Trimming removed 6 bases from V and 1 base from J, with 15 bases in between.

J is TRBJ1-2 and V is TRBV6-6; 10 nucleotides align to TRBD1. The germline CDR1 and CDR2 sequences are MNHNY and SVGAGI (reference sequence). The CDR3 is 16 residues long. V trimming: 8 bases; J trimming: 3 bases; junction bases outside the gene matches: 12. The CDR3 DNA reads TGTGCCAGCTTCCCGACAGGGGGCAGGGGGGACTATGGCTACACCTTC. Translating gives CASFPTGGRGDYGYTF.

The V gene is TRBV11-1, the J gene TRBJ2-5, with a weak D call TRBD2 (7 bases). CDR3 length: 14 residues. The germline CDR1 and CDR2 sequences are SGHAT and FQDESV (reference sequence). V was shortened by 2 bases and J by 5 bases, with 12 bases between the two germline ends. The CDR3 loop reads CASSLQGGGETQYF. The CDR3 region has the DNA TGTGCCAGCAGCTTACAAGGGGGGGGCGAGACCCAGTACTTC.

This clone occurred once. CDR3 protein: CASRPRGGEVGTEAFF. The DNA for the CDR3 is TGTGCAAGTCGCCCAAGGGGAGGAGAGGTGGGCACTGAAGCTTTCTTT. The rearrangement joins TRBV12-2 to TRBJ1-1. TRBV12-2 is a listed pseudogene. The CDR3 spans 16 residues.

V gene TRBV7-2 combines with J gene TRBJ2-3, with D possibly being TRBD2 (6 bases). Germline V gene data show CDR1 as SGHTA and CDR2 as FQGNSA. The ends were cut back, 1 base at V and 4 bases at J, with 9 bases in the middle. The CDR3 contains 14 residues. CDR3 protein: CASSLVAVADTQYF. The CDR3 nucleotides read TGTGCCAGCAGCTTAGTAGCGGTGGCAGATACGCAGTATTTT.

This CDR3 is CASKTGTSAYNEQFF. Written as DNA, the CDR3 is TGTGCCAGTAAGACCGGGACTAGCGCCTACAATGAGCAGTTCTTC. This rearrangement joins TRBV7-2 to TRBJ2-1; TRBD2 matches 10 bases. Germline CDR1 and CDR2: SGHTA and FQGNSA. The CDR3 sequence is 15 residues long. V was clipped by 9 bases and J by 2 bases; unmatched bases: 7.

The rearrangement links TRBV30 to TRBJ1-2, with TRBD1 as a possible D gene (6 bases). The CDR3 is 11 amino acids. Germline-derived CDR1 and CDR2 are GTSNPN and SVGIG (reference sequence). V shed 5 bases and J shed 8 bases, with 12 bases lying between them. The CDR3 nucleotides read TGTGCCTGGCAAACAGGGCAAGGCTACACCTTC. As protein: CAWQTGQGYTF.

This clone showed up just once. V gene TRBV4-1 combines with J gene TRBJ2-7; TRBD2 might be the D (5 bases). The CDR3 loop spans 13 amino acids. The V end lost 0 bases, the J end lost 5 bases, and 8 bases lay between the germline ends. Germline V gives CDR1 MGHRA, CDR2 YSYEKL. The CDR3 protein is CASSQEPSNEQYF. Written as DNA, the CDR3 is TGCGCCAGCAGCCAAGAGCCTAGCAACGAGCAGTACTTC.

This clone has more than one count but fewer than ten. The V call is TRBV7-2, the J call TRBJ2-5; D not resolved. The germline V and J ends were trimmed by 0 bases and 9 bases, with 8 bases remaining between them. The CDR3 loop spans 12 amino acids. From germline, CDR1 is SGHTA and CDR2 FQGNSA. The CDR3 region has the DNA TGTGCCAGCAGCTTAGCGTCACGAGCCCAGTACTTC. It specifies CASSLASRAQYF. Full variable domain (rest looked up from reference TRBV7-2 and TRBJ2-5): GAGVSQSPSNKVTEKGKDVELRCDPISGHTALYWYRQSLGQGLEFLIYFQGNSAPDKSGLPSDRFSAERTGGSVSTLTIQRTQQEDSAVYLCASSLASRAQYFGPGTRLLVL.

The V gene is TRBV21-1, the J gene TRBJ2-7; TRBD2, as called in the table, went unchecked against the DNA. TRBV21-1 is recorded as a pseudogene. The CDR3 runs to 17 residues. For the CDR3, the DNA is TGTGCCAGCAGCAAAACCCTGGGACTAGCTGTTTGGGACGAGCAGTACTTC. It codes for CASSKTLGLAVWDEQYF.